Each of the 14 T cell receptor beta chains below was sequenced from the same sample in a study of cytomegalovirus exposure and HLA in healthy donors. PCR used 60 Vbeta primers and 13 Jbeta primers. Clones were read by immunoSEQ multiplex PCR, and TCRdb kept only the in-frame ones, dropping some. The top ten hold more than 1.4% of the sample, which has tens of thousands of clones, more than 75% seen once. Sequenced input: PBMCs. These receptors all stem from a female donor in good health and CMV-seronegative.

The chain carries TRBV27 and TRBJ2-1; 8 nucleotides match TRBD2. V dropped 6 bases and J dropped 1; count of bases not matched to a gene: 2. The CDR3 is made up of 14 amino acids. Germline assignment: CDR1 MNHEY and CDR2 SMNVEV (reference sequence). Here the CDR3 DNA reads TGTGCCAGCAGGGAGCGGGGGTCCTACAATGAGCAGTTCTTC. This gives the protein CASRERGSYNEQFF.

This clone has only a few counts. The chain links TRBV27 to TRBJ1-2; 12 nucleotides line up with TRBD1. Germline V gene lookup returns CDR1 MNHEY and CDR2 SMNVEV (reference sequence). V lost 1 base and J lost 5; bases outside the gene matches: 5. There are 16 residues in the CDR3. CDR3 sequence reads: CASSLYGTGGAYGYTF. CDR3 DNA sequence: TGTGCCAGCAGTTTATATGGGACAGGGGGCGCTTATGGCTACACCTTC.

The chain is built from TRBV5-6 and TRBJ2-1, with D uncertain. CDR1 and CDR2 from the germline V gene are SGHDT and YYEEEE. The CDR3 spans 11 residues. Trimming stripped 0 bases from V and 16 bases from J, with 11 bases between. The CDR3 protein is CASSLEAGEFF. The DNA of the CDR3 is TGTGCCAGCAGCTTGGAGGCCGGAGAATTCTTC.

The chain joins TRBV2 to TRBJ1-1; a possible D gene is TRBD1 (6 bases). The ends were cut back, 6 bases at V and 1 base at J, with 12 bases in the middle. From germline, CDR1 is SNHLY and CDR2 FYNNEI. This CDR3 is built from 14 residues. This chain's CDR3 is CASRSYRENTEAFF. In nucleotides, the CDR3 is TGTGCCAGCAGAAGTTACAGGGAGAACACTGAAGCTTTCTTT.

The V call is TRBV19, the J call TRBJ2-2; 10 nucleotides match TRBD2. CDR1 and CDR2 from the germline V gene are LNHDA and SQIVND (reference sequence). The V gene end was trimmed by 3 bases and the J gene end by 5 bases; junction bases not matched to a gene: 9. This CDR3 is built from 17 residues. The DNA for the CDR3 is TGTGCCAGTAGTATCCAAGGACTAGCGGTCAGGACCGGGGAGCTGTTTTTT. Translated, it gives CASSIQGLAVRTGELFF.

This clone has a handful of counts. The junction differs from germline at one of its ends, possibly a read error. V is TRBV7-9 and J is TRBJ1-6; D is undetermined. The CDR3 consists of 14 residues. Germline CDR1 reads SEHNR; CDR2 reads FQNEAQ (reference sequence). CDR3 sequence: CSSSLGPRDSPLHF. In DNA form, the CDR3 reads TGTTCCAGCAGCTTAGGCCCAAGAGATTCACCCCTCCACTTT.

V usage is TRBV1 and J usage is TRBJ2-3; the table names TRBD2, a call not compared with the DNA. TRBV1 is an annotated pseudogene. The CDR3 is 18 amino acids. The chain's CDR3 is CTSSHLLFSGGSTDTQYF. The CDR3 nucleotides are TGCACCAGCAGCCATCTCCTCTTTAGCGGGGGTAGCACAGATACGCAGTATTTT.

The CDR3 DNA sequence: TGCGCCAGCGCCGGGACAGGGAAGAATTCACCCCTCCACTTT. This encodes CASAGTGKNSPLHF. The chain has TRBV10-1 and TRBJ1-6; 9 nucleotides match TRBD1. Germline V CDR1 and CDR2: WNHNN, SYGVQD (reference sequence). Losses at the gene ends were 8 bases for V and 7 bases for J; bases not matched to a gene: 6. The CDR3 consists of 14 residues.

This clone was counted a few times. The chain joins TRBV2 to TRBJ1-1; 7 bases are a match to TRBD1. The CDR3 is 14 residues long. The V gene end was trimmed by 6 bases and the J gene end by 4 bases; junction bases not matched to a gene: 8. The V gene's germline CDR1 is SNHLY and CDR2 FYNNEI. The CDR3 region has the DNA TGTGCCAGCAGGGGGGACAGTCCGGCCACTGAAGCTTTCTTT. As protein: CASRGDSPATEAFF.

The chain employs TRBV29-1 and TRBJ1-1; D is uncertain. The CDR3 is 14 amino acids. CDR1 and CDR2 from the germline V gene are SQVTM and ANQGSEA. The germline V and J ends were trimmed by 3 bases and 1 base, with 12 bases remaining between them. CDR3 protein: CSVDPADTNTEAFF. The DNA for the CDR3 is TGCAGCGTTGACCCCGCAGACACGAACACTGAAGCTTTCTTT.

The V gene is TRBV18, the J gene TRBJ2-5, with D tentatively TRBD2 (6 bases). Trimming took 1 base from V and 4 from J, leaving 7 bases between them. This CDR3 region has 13 residues. The germline gives CDR1 KGHSH, CDR2 LQKENI. The CDR3 nucleotides read TGTGCCAGCTCACCACGCGGGGCAGAGACCCAGTACTTC. Its translation is CASSPRGAETQYF.

This clone was detected only a few times. In DNA form, the CDR3 reads TGTGCCAGCAGTGCCCCAGGGGTCCTAGTGCGAGATCGTGAAGCTTTCTTT. Amino acids: CASSAPGVLVRDREAFF. This rearrangement joins TRBV6-1 to TRBJ1-1; D perhaps matches TRBD1 (6 bases). Trimming stripped 4 bases from V and 7 bases from J, with 25 bases between. The CDR3 sequence is 17 residues long. Germline loops: CDR1 MNHNS, CDR2 SASEGT.

In this sample, this clone turned up a few times. The chain carries TRBV4-1 and TRBJ2-5; D is unclear. The CDR3 runs to 16 residues. V was clipped by 6 bases and J by 1 base, with 18 bases between them. The germline V gene encodes CDR1 MGHRA and CDR2 YSYEKL. This chain's CDR3 is CASSRREQSSQETQYF. As DNA, the CDR3 is TGCGCCAGCAGTCGTAGAGAACAGTCATCCCAAGAGACCCAGTACTTC.

CDR3 region: CASSPEGRRANYGYTF. In DNA, the CDR3 is TGTGCCAGCAGCCCGGAGGGCAGGCGAGCTAACTATGGCTACACCTTC. The chain uses TRBV7-9 and TRBJ1-2; no clear D. This CDR3 comprises 16 residues. Trimming left V 5 bases short and J 0 bases short, with 16 bases between. Germline assignment: CDR1 SEHNR and CDR2 FQNEAQ (reference sequence). Full variable domain (remainder filled in from reference TRBV7-9 and TRBJ1-2): DTGVSQNPRHKITKRGQNVTFRCDPISEHNRLYWYRQTLGQGPEFLTYFQNEAQLEKSRLLSDRFSAERPKGSFSTLEIQRTEQGDSAMYLCASSPEGRRANYGYTFGSGTRLTVV.